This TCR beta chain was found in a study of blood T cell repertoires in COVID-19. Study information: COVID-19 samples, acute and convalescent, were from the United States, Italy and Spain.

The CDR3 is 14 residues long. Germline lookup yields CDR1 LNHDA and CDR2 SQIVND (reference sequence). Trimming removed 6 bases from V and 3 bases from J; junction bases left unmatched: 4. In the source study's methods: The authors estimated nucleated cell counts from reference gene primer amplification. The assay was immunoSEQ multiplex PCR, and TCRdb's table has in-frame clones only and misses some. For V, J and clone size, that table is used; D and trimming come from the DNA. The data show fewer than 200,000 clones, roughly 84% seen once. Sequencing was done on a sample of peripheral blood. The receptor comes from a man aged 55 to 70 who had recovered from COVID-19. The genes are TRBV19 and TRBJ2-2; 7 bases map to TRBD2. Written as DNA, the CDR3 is TGTGCCAGTAGGAAGGGAGGGGACACCGGGGAGCTGTTTTTT. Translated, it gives CASRKGGDTGELFF.